The clone carrying this TCR beta chain occurred once. The source of the sample is a study of T cell changes during pregnancy in multiple sclerosis. Libraries were prepared by immunoSEQ multiplex PCR; TCRdb keeps only in-frame clonotypes and omits some of them. This sample has approximately 32,000 clones, with roughly nine tenths found just once. This sample comprised CD8+ T cells from peripheral blood mononuclear cells, obtained in the first trimester of pregnancy. The clonotype originates from a female donor with multiple sclerosis, enrolled in a pregnancy study.

The CDR3 sequence is CASKSWREDENEQFF. CDR3 DNA sequence: TGTGCCAGTAAGTCATGGCGGGAGGATGAAAATGAGCAGTTCTTC. This rearrangement joins TRBV19 to TRBJ2-1; 8 bases are a match to TRBD2. The germline V gene encodes CDR1 LNHDA and CDR2 SQIVND (reference sequence). The J segment lost 7 bases and the V segment lost 7 bases, leaving 12 bases of the junction unmatched. CDR3 length: 15 amino acids.